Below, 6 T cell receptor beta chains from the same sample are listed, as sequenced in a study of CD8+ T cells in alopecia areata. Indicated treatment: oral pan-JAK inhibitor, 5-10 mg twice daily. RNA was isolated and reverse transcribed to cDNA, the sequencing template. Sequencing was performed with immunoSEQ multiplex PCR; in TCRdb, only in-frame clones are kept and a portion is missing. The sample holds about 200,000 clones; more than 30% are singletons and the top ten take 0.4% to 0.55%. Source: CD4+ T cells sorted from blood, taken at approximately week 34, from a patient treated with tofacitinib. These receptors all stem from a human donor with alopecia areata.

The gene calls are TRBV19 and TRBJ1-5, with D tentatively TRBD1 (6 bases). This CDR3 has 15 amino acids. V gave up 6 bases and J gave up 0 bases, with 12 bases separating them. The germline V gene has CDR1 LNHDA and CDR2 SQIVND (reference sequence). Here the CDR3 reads CASRSTGFSNQPQHF. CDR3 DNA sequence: TGTGCCAGTAGATCTACAGGGTTTAGCAATCAGCCCCAGCATTTT.

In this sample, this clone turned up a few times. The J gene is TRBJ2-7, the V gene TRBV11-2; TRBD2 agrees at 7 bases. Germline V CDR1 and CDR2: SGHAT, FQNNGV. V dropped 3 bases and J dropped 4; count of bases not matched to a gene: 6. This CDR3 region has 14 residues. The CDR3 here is CASSFTGLVYEQYF. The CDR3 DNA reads TGTGCCAGCAGCTTCACCGGACTAGTGTACGAGCAGTACTTC.

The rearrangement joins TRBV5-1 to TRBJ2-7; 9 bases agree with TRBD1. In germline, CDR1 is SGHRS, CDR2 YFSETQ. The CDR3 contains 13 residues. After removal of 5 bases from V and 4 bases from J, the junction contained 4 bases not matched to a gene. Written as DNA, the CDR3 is TGCGCCAGCAGTGGGACAGGGCATTACGAGCAGTACTTC. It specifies CASSGTGHYEQYF.

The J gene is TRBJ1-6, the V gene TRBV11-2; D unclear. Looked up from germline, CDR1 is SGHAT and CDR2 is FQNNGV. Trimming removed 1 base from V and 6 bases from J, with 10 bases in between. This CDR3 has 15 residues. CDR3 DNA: TGTGCCAGCAGCTTAGGGAGCAGCCTTAATTCACCCCTCCACTTT. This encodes CASSLGSSLNSPLHF. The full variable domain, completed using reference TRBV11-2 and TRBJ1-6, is EAGVAQSPRYKIIEKRQSVAFWCNPISGHATLYWYQQILGQGPKLLIQFQNNGVVDDSQLPKDRFSAERLKGVDSTLKIQPAKLEDSAVYLCASSLGSSLNSPLHFGNGTRLTVT.

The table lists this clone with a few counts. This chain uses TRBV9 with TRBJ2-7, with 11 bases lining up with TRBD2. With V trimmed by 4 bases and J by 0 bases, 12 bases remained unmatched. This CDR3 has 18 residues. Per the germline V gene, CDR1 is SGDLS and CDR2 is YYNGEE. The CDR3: CASSPHLGTSGSSYEQYF. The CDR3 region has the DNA TGTGCCAGCAGCCCGCACCTCGGGACTAGCGGCAGCTCCTACGAGCAGTACTTC.

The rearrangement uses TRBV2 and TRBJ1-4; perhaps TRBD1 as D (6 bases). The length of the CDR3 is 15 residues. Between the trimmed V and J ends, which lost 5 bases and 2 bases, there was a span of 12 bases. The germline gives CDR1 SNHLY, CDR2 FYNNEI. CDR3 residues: CASSLGQITNEKLFF. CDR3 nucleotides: TGTGCCAGCAGTCTCGGACAGATTACTAATGAAAAACTGTTTTTT.